Below are 24 T cell receptor beta chains sequenced from a single sample in a study of Ad26.COV2.S vaccination and SARS-CoV-2 variants. As to treatment: around 19 received Ad26.COV2.S at low or high dose, single or two shots; about 5 received placebo; per-sample allocation not given. Sample collection was performed on day 63 after the first vaccine or placebo injection. Assay: immunoSEQ multiplex PCR; the TCRdb copy retains only in-frame clones and omits some. The repertoire holds around 300,000 clones, about nine tenths seen once, with approximately 5.9% in the top ten. This specimen consisted of peripheral blood, obtained in a trial of Ad26.COV2.S vaccine versus placebo. Every receptor here comes from a person aged 18-65 years who received the Ad26.COV2.S COVID-19 vaccine or a placebo.

The genes are TRBV20-1 and TRBJ2-1; 7 positions match TRBD2. The V segment lost 7 bases and the J segment 7 bases; nucleotides outside the gene matches: 4. The CDR3 runs to 11 residues. Per germline, CDR1 DFQATT and CDR2 SNEGSKA (reference sequence). The CDR3 bases are TGCAGTGAGGTGGGACTAAATGAGCAGTTCTTC. Translated, it gives CSEVGLNEQFF.

The chain links TRBV19 to TRBJ1-1, with a weak D call TRBD1 (5 bases). This CDR3 region has 17 residues. Germline V CDR1 and CDR2: LNHDA, SQIVND (reference sequence). V was shortened by 9 bases and J by 2 bases, with 25 bases between the two germline ends. CDR3 sequence reads: CASLGLVFRDQNTEAFF. CDR3 nucleotides: TGTGCCAGCCTGGGCCTCGTCTTCCGGGACCAAAACACTGAAGCTTTCTTT.

The table lists this clone with a count of one. The chain uses TRBV7-2 and TRBJ2-7; 7 bases agree with TRBD1. Looked up from germline, CDR1 is SGHTA and CDR2 is FQGNSA. The trim removed 3 bases at V and 2 bases at J, leaving 7 bases unmatched. CDR3 length: 15 amino acids. The CDR3, as DNA: TGTGCCAGCAGCTTGGTCGACAGGGCTACCTACGAGCAGTACTTC. Protein product: CASSLVDRATYEQYF. Full variable domain (remainder filled in from reference TRBV7-2 and TRBJ2-7): GAGVSQSPSNKVTEKGKDVELRCDPISGHTALYWYRQSLGQGLEFLIYFQGNSAPDKSGLPSDRFSAERTGGSVSTLTIQRTQQEDSAVYLCASSLVDRATYEQYFGPGTRLTVT.

The chain couples TRBV4-3 to TRBJ1-4; D remains ambiguous. Between the trimmed V and J ends, which lost 4 bases and 4 bases, there was a span of 10 bases. The CDR3 loop spans 14 amino acids. The germline gives CDR1 LGHNA, CDR2 YSLEER. As DNA, the CDR3 is TGCGCCAGCAGCCTTCGGGGTGGTAATGAAAAACTGTTTTTT. Amino acid sequence: CASSLRGGNEKLFF.

The chain carries TRBV6-2 or TRBV6-3 and TRBJ2-3; possibly TRBD2 for D (6 bases). Trimming pared 4 bases from V and 0 bases from J, leaving 14 bases between. CDR1 is MNHEY and CDR2 is SVGEGT in the germline V gene. This CDR3 is 16 amino acids long. In DNA form, the CDR3 reads TGTGCCAGCAGTTTCGGAGGGTTCACTAGCACAGATACGCAGTATTTT. Encoded protein: CASSFGGFTSTDTQYF.

The CDR3 loop reads CASSPGGPQHF. CDR3 DNA sequence: TGTGCCAGCAGCCCCGGGGGGCCCCAGCATTTT. This rearrangement joins TRBV6-6 to TRBJ1-5, with D tentatively TRBD1 (5 bases). The CDR3 has 11 residues. CDR1 and CDR2 (germline): MNHNY, SVGAGI (reference sequence). V was trimmed by 6 bases and J by 9 bases, leaving 9 bases between them.

This chain uses TRBV7-9 with TRBJ1-4; no reliable D call. V lost 5 bases and J 0 bases, leaving 13 bases between the germline ends. This CDR3 contains 16 residues. Germline assignment: CDR1 SEHNR and CDR2 FQNEAQ (reference sequence). CDR3 amino acids: CASSTTLGATNEKLFF. In nucleotides, the CDR3 is TGTGCCAGCAGCACCACCTTGGGAGCAACTAATGAAAAACTGTTTTTT.

The chain couples TRBV19 to TRBJ2-2; 8 bases match TRBD1. CDR3 length: 17 amino acids. V dropped 1 base and J dropped 3; count of bases not matched to a gene: 7. Germline assignment: CDR1 LNHDA and CDR2 SQIVND (reference sequence). CDR3 coding DNA: TGTGCCAGTAGTATAGGAAGTGGGACAGGTTACACCGGGGAGCTGTTTTTT. Residues: CASSIGSGTGYTGELFF.

The chain recombines TRBV3-1 (or the pseudogene TRBV3-2) with TRBJ2-2, with D tentatively TRBD1 (6 bases). V lost 11 bases and J 5 bases, leaving 24 bases between the germline ends. Per germline, CDR1 LGHDT and CDR2 YNNKEL (reference sequence). CDR3 length: 16 residues. This chain's CDR3 is CACSTGSLALTGELFF. The CDR3 DNA is TGTGCCTGCTCAACAGGGTCTTTGGCCCTAACCGGGGAGCTGTTTTTT.

The chain is built from TRBV18 and TRBJ1-3; D is unresolved. Germline V CDR1 and CDR2: KGHSH, LQKENI. CDR3 length equals 14 residues. The V end lost 0 bases, the J end lost 2 bases, and 5 bases lay between the germline ends. The CDR3 loop is CASSPPGTGNTIYF. CDR3 sequence (DNA): TGTGCCAGCTCACCACCGGGCACTGGAAACACCATATATTTT.

This clone was counted once. This sequence joins TRBV9 and TRBJ1-2, with D possibly TRBD1 on 5 matching bases. The CDR3 has 15 residues. Deletions cut 0 bases from V and 3 bases from J, with 12 bases between. Germline V CDR1 and CDR2: SGDLS, YYNGEE. CDR3: CASSVGNRGDYGYTF. The CDR3 bases are TGTGCCAGCAGCGTAGGGAACCGGGGCGACTATGGCTACACCTTC.

The J gene is TRBJ2-1, the V gene TRBV10-3, with D unresolved. V shed 0 bases and J shed 9 bases, with 12 bases lying between them. The CDR3 runs to 14 residues. Germline V lookup: CDR1 ENHRY, CDR2 SYGVKD. The CDR3 is CAISESLTVGEQFF. The CDR3, as DNA: TGTGCCATCAGTGAGTCGTTGACGGTAGGTGAGCAGTTCTTC.

This clone has only a few counts. This chain uses TRBV19 with TRBJ1-2; D might be TRBD1 (6 bases). Germline CDR1 is LNHDA and CDR2 is SQIVND (reference sequence). The CDR3 has 14 residues. V lost 5 bases and J 5 bases, leaving 15 bases between the germline ends. Here the CDR3 DNA reads TGTGCCAGTAGTCAGAGAAATACAGGGTATGGCTACACCTTC. This sequence encodes CASSQRNTGYGYTF.

The rearrangement uses TRBV29-1 and TRBJ2-7; 14 nucleotides match TRBD2. The CDR3 is made up of 15 amino acids. Germline values: CDR1 SQVTM, CDR2 ANQGSEA. The V gene end was trimmed by 4 bases and the J gene end by 5 bases; junction bases not matched to a gene: 7. The CDR3 reads CSVATSGRAGHEQYF. The CDR3, as DNA: TGCAGCGTTGCGACTAGCGGGAGGGCGGGACACGAGCAGTACTTC.

V and J are TRBV24-1 and TRBJ2-7; D possibly uses TRBD1 or TRBD2 (6 bases each). Germline V CDR1 and CDR2: KGHDR, SFDVKD. The CDR3 has 20 amino acids. V was clipped by 11 bases and J by 7 bases, with 41 bases between them. The CDR3 DNA is TGTGCCATCGACCGGGGGCAGAAGTGTCAGGGGCTCTGGGGGGAAAAAGAGCAGTACTTC. Its translation: CAIDRGQKCQGLWGEKEQYF.

This chain connects TRBV6-5 to TRBJ2-1; D might be TRBD1 (5 bases). Germline loops: CDR1 MNHEY, CDR2 SVGAGI. The CDR3 has 15 residues. Trimming left V 4 bases short and J 0 bases short, with 10 bases between. CDR3 loop: CASSSKTVSYNEQFF. In DNA, the CDR3 is TGTGCCAGCAGTTCCAAGACAGTCTCCTACAATGAGCAGTTCTTC.

The genes are TRBV27 and TRBJ1-1; D is possibly TRBD1 (6 bases). Trimming shortened V by 5 bases and J by 4 bases, and 14 bases separated the two germline ends. CDR3 length equals 14 residues. Germline V lookup: CDR1 MNHEY, CDR2 SMNVEV (reference sequence). The CDR3 DNA follows: TGTGCCAGCAGTCTTCAGGGGTGGGGCACTGAAGCTTTCTTT. It specifies CASSLQGWGTEAFF.

The sample holds one count of this clone. The CDR3 sequence is CSASTQRGYNEQFF. CDR3 in DNA: TGCAGTGCTAGTACCCAGCGGGGTTACAATGAGCAGTTCTTC. The J gene is TRBJ2-1, the V gene TRBV20-1; TRBD2 matches 7 bases. V was clipped by 3 bases and J by 4 bases; unmatched bases: 6. This CDR3 is built from 14 residues. Looked up from germline, CDR1 is DFQATT and CDR2 is SNEGSKA (reference sequence).

The J gene is TRBJ2-7, the V gene TRBV3-1 (or the pseudogene TRBV3-2); D unclear. Trimming removed 1 base at V and 8 bases at J, with 9 bases between. The CDR3 extends over 12 amino acids. CDR1 LGHDT and CDR2 YNNKEL come from the germline V gene (reference sequence). The CDR3 DNA reads as TGTGCCAGCAGCCAAGTAGGGCCACAGCAGTACTTC. Protein: CASSQVGPQQYF.

This chain uses TRBV12-3 or TRBV12-4 with TRBJ2-5; no reliable D call. This CDR3 is 13 amino acids long. With 7 bases removed from V and 5 bases from J, the gap between germline ends came to 14 bases. DNA of the CDR3: TGTGCCAGCACTAAATACGACGCGGAGACCCAGTACTTC. Its translation: CASTKYDAETQYF.

In its sample, this clone was seen once. The V call is TRBV4-3, the J call TRBJ1-1; no reliable D call. V was shortened by 4 bases and J by 2 bases, with 14 bases between the two germline ends. Germline CDR1 is LGHNA and CDR2 is YSLEER. The CDR3 runs 15 residues. The CDR3 nucleotides read TGCGCCAGCAGCCTGGCCGGGAGCCAAAACACTGAAGCTTTCTTT. Its protein is CASSLAGSQNTEAFF.

V is TRBV7-3 and J is TRBJ2-1; no definite D call. The CDR3 runs 13 residues. V lost 7 bases to trimming and J lost 1 base, with 8 bases between them. CDR1 SGHTA and CDR2 FQGTGA come from the germline V gene. Here the CDR3 reads CASKAPSYNEQFF. Here the CDR3 DNA reads TGTGCCAGCAAGGCCCCGTCCTACAATGAGCAGTTCTTC.

The chain joins TRBV19 to TRBJ2-7; no reliable D call. V was shortened by 1 base and J by 3 bases, with 7 bases between the two germline ends. The CDR3 contains 13 residues. Germline V CDR1 and CDR2: LNHDA, SQIVND (reference sequence). The CDR3 sequence: CASSIVYLYEQYF. In DNA, the CDR3 is TGTGCCAGTAGTATAGTCTACCTCTACGAGCAGTACTTC.

The chain couples TRBV6-6 to TRBJ1-4, with 7 positions matching TRBD1. CDR1 and CDR2 (germline): MNHNY, SVGAGI (reference sequence). The CDR3 consists of 15 residues. The J segment lost 5 bases and the V segment lost 7 bases, leaving 10 bases of the junction unmatched. This CDR3 reads CASIYSGGRNEKLFF. As DNA, the CDR3 is TGTGCCAGCATCTACTCAGGGGGGCGGAATGAAAAACTGTTTTTT.